This T cell receptor beta chain was obtained from a study of T cell responses to AZD1222 COVID-19 vaccine. Sequenced by immunoSEQ multiplex PCR; TCRdb stores in-frame clones only, minus some. Among around 130,000 clones, just under 95% were seen once, and the ten largest hold 5.5% to 8%. Germline V gives CDR1 MNHEY, CDR2 SVGAGI. V gave up 9 bases and J gave up 9 bases, with 17 bases separating them. This CDR3 has 12 amino acids. The chain recombines TRBV6-5 with TRBJ1-2, with D possibly TRBD1 on 6 matching bases. Here the sequenced sample was peripheral blood, taken on day 0 of AZD1222 vaccination. The receptor's source is an adult in good health. CDR3 coding DNA: TGTGCCAGACACAGGGCCCCAGAGAGCTACACCTTC. Amino acid sequence: CARHRAPESYTF.